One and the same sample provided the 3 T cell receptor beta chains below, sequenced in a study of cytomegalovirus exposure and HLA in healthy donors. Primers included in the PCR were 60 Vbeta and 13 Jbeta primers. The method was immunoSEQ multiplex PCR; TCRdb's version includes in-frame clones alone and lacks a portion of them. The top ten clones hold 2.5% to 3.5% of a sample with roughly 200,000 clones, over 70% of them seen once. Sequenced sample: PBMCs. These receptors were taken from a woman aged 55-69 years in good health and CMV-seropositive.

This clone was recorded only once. CDR3 sequence (DNA): TGTGCCAGCAGTGAATTAGCGGGAGGGGATGAGCAGTTCTTC. It encodes CASSELAGGDEQFF. V gene TRBV6-1 combines with J gene TRBJ2-1; 11 bases agree with TRBD2. There are 14 residues in the CDR3. From germline, CDR1 is MNHNS and CDR2 SASEGT. V gave up 2 bases and J gave up 8 bases; unmatched junction bases: 2.

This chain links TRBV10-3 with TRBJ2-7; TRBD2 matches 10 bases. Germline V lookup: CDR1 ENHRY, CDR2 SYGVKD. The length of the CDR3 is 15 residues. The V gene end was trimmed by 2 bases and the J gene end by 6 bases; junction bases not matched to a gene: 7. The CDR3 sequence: CAISERERGGAEQYF. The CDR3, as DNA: TGTGCCATCAGTGAGCGGGAGCGGGGGGGTGCCGAGCAGTACTTC.

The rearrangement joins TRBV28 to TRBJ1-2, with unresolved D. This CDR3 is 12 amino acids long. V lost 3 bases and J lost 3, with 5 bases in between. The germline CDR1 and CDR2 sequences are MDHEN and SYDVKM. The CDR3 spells CASSFRDYGYTF. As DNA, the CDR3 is TGTGCCAGCAGTTTTAGAGACTATGGCTACACCTTC.